The next 20 T cell receptor beta chains were all read from a single sample in a study of identical twins. TCRdb independently ran MiXCR on the 5' RACE reads; one entry per CDR3 protein. The sample has hundreds of thousands of distinct CDR3 sequences; about 7.5% are singletons. A further study also used this sample, focusing on yellow fever vaccine responses in identical twins.

Sequenced sample: memory (CD45RO+) T cells sorted from blood. Receptors were obtained from a woman aged 18-35 years in good health.

This clonotype appeared a few times. This chain uses TRBV7-2 with TRBJ1-4, with 7 bases lining up with TRBD1. This CDR3 comprises 14 residues. Germline V gene lookup returns CDR1 SGHTA and CDR2 FQGNSA. The junction had 7 bases not matched to a gene; V was cut back by 5 bases and J by 7 bases. CDR3 loop: CASSPGTVSEKLFF. DNA for the CDR3: TGTGCCAGCAGCCCCGGGACAGTGAGTGAAAAACTGTTTTTT. The variable domain in full, with the rest retrieved from reference TRBV7-2 and TRBJ1-4, is GAGVSQSPSNKVTEKGKDVELRCDPISGHTALYWYRQSLGQGLEFLIYFQGNSAPDKSGLPSDRFSAERTGGSVSTLTIQRTQQEDSAVYLCASSPGTVSEKLFFGSGTQLSVL.

This clonotype was seen many times. The chain has TRBV27 and TRBJ1-5; no firm D call. CDR3 length equals 15 residues. V shed 2 bases and J shed 4 bases, with 12 bases lying between them. CDR1 is MNHEY and CDR2 is SMNVEV in the germline V gene (reference sequence). DNA for the CDR3: TGTGCCAGCAGTTTAACCCCATTTTGGAATCAGCCCCAGCATTTT. Translating gives CASSLTPFWNQPQHF.

The chain couples TRBV28 to TRBJ2-5, with D possibly TRBD1 on 6 matching bases. The CDR3 has 12 amino acids. Germline lookup yields CDR1 MDHEN and CDR2 SYDVKM. Trimming cost V 6 bases and J 3 bases, with 8 bases left between them. Here the CDR3 reads CASRQGKETQYF. DNA for the CDR3: TGTGCCAGCAGACAGGGTAAAGAGACCCAGTACTTC.

J is TRBJ2-7 and V is TRBV5-6; D gene unclear. The CDR3 length is 13 residues. With 9 bases removed from V and 4 bases from J, the gap between germline ends came to 17 bases. Germline assignment: CDR1 SGHDT and CDR2 YYEEEE. The CDR3 loop reads CAMSSGLLYEQYF. The CDR3 bases are TGTGCCATGAGCTCCGGGCTCCTGTACGAGCAGTACTTC. The complete variable domain, with remaining parts taken from reference TRBV5-6 and TRBJ2-7, reads DAGVTQSPTHLIKTRGQQVTLRCSPKSGHDTVSWYQQALGQGPQFIFQYYEEEERQRGNFPDRFSGHQFPNYSSELNVNALLLGDSALYLCAMSSGLLYEQYFGPGTRLTVT.

This clonotype was counted many times. V usage is TRBV5-1 and J usage is TRBJ2-2, with 7 bases matching TRBD2. The length of the CDR3 is 15 residues. Trimming took 2 bases from V and 3 from J; bases not matched to a gene: 4. Germline values: CDR1 SGHRS, CDR2 YFSETQ. In nucleotides, the CDR3 is TGCGCCAGCAGCTTCGGACTAGGTTACACCGGGGAGCTGTTTTTT. Its protein product is CASSFGLGYTGELFF.

This clonotype was recorded many times. The gene calls are TRBV3-1 and TRBJ2-3; D is possibly TRBD2 (6 bases). Per the germline V gene, CDR1 is LGHDT and CDR2 is YNNKEL (reference sequence). The CDR3 consists of 15 residues. The V end was cut by 2 bases, the J end by 4 bases, with 13 bases between. CDR3 protein: CASSQRSGRADTQYF. In DNA, the CDR3 is TGTGCCAGCAGCCAAAGATCCGGGAGAGCAGATACGCAGTATTTT.

The V and J genes are TRBV7-3 and TRBJ1-6; D is unresolved. Germline values: CDR1 SGHTA, CDR2 FQGTGA. Trimming took 4 bases from V and 9 from J, leaving 16 bases between them. The CDR3 totals 15 residues. The CDR3 DNA follows: TGTGCCAGCAGCTACGAAGAAAGAGGACGTTCACCCCTCCACTTT. Amino acids: CASSYEERGRSPLHF.

CDR3 loop: CASSSLGLTGYNEQFF. CDR3 in DNA: TGTGCCAGCAGCTCCTTGGGACTAACAGGGTACAATGAGCAGTTCTTC. The chain couples TRBV5-6 to TRBJ2-1, with D maybe TRBD2 (7 bases). Germline loops: CDR1 SGHDT, CDR2 YYEEEE. The CDR3 spans 16 residues. V lost 3 bases, J lost 4 bases, and 17 bases lay in between. Full variable domain (remainder filled in from reference TRBV5-6 and TRBJ2-1): DAGVTQSPTHLIKTRGQQVTLRCSPKSGHDTVSWYQQALGQGPQFIFQYYEEEERQRGNFPDRFSGHQFPNYSSELNVNALLLGDSALYLCASSSLGLTGYNEQFFGPGTRLTVL.

This chain uses TRBV5-5 with TRBJ2-3, with D unclear. The CDR3 extends over 15 amino acids. The V end lost 0 bases, the J end lost 0 bases, and 8 bases lay between the germline ends. CDR1 SGHKS and CDR2 YYEKEE come from the germline V gene (reference sequence). Here the CDR3 DNA reads TGTGCCAGCAGCTTGGGAGGCTTTAGCACAGATACGCAGTATTTT. As protein: CASSLGGFSTDTQYF.

The table lists this clonotype with many counts. The V and J genes are TRBV6-1 and TRBJ2-1; 7 bases match TRBD1. Germline V gene data show CDR1 as MNHNS and CDR2 as SASEGT. The CDR3 loop spans 14 amino acids. The ends lost 6 bases at V and 4 bases at J; junction bases unmatched: 6. For the CDR3, the DNA is TGTGCCAGCAGCAATCAGGGACAGTACAATGAGCAGTTCTTC. This sequence encodes CASSNQGQYNEQFF.

This clonotype was found many times. The rearrangement uses TRBV3-1 and TRBJ2-1; D is undetermined. This CDR3 spans 13 amino acids. CDR1 is LGHDT and CDR2 is YNNKEL in the germline V gene (reference sequence). V gave up 5 bases and J gave up 8 bases, with 13 bases separating them. The CDR3 spells CASSFIGSHEQFF. The DNA of the CDR3 is TGTGCCAGCAGCTTTATCGGTTCACATGAGCAGTTCTTC.

The genes are TRBV5-6 and TRBJ2-7; D is perhaps TRBD1 (5 bases). V was pared by 4 bases and J by 1 base, with 9 bases between. CDR1 is SGHDT, CDR2 YYEEEE, per germline. The CDR3 runs 13 residues. The CDR3 coding sequence is TGTGCCAGCAGCCGGCCAGGGTCCTACGAGCAGTACTTC. Translation: CASSRPGSYEQYF.

This clonotype was found a few times. The chain carries TRBV7-6 and TRBJ2-6; D might be TRBD2 (5 bases). The CDR3 consists of 17 residues. The germline gives CDR1 SGHVS, CDR2 FNYEAQ. V dropped 5 bases and J dropped 2 bases, with 16 bases sitting between them. CDR3 nucleotide sequence: TGTGCCAGCAGCCCTGCCCGGACTGGAACTGGGGCCAACGTCCTGACTTTC. Translating it yields CASSPARTGTGANVLTF.

The rearrangement joins TRBV30 to TRBJ1-3; D unresolved. V was shortened by 3 bases and J by 4 bases, with 4 bases between the two germline ends. Germline V lookup: CDR1 GTSNPN, CDR2 SVGIG (reference sequence). CDR3 length equals 11 residues. CDR3 in amino acids: CAWRTGNTIYF. The CDR3 DNA follows: TGTGCCTGGAGGACCGGAAACACCATATATTTT.

This clonotype was seen a few times. V usage is TRBV20-1 and J usage is TRBJ2-5; D unclear. The ends were cut back, 3 bases at V and 5 bases at J, with 22 bases in the middle. CDR3 size: 16 residues. CDR1 DFQATT and CDR2 SNEGSKA come from the germline V gene (reference sequence). This CDR3 reads CSASHFPPDVAETQYF. CDR3 nucleotides: TGCAGTGCTAGCCATTTTCCCCCGGATGTGGCTGAGACCCAGTACTTC.

This clonotype was counted ten times or more. CDR3: CASSALATYSQYEQYF. The CDR3 region has the DNA TGTGCCAGCAGCGCGCTAGCGACGTATTCCCAGTACGAGCAGTACTTC. The rearrangement links TRBV5-5 to TRBJ2-7, with D perhaps matching TRBD2 (6 bases). CDR3 length: 16 amino acids. Germline loops: CDR1 SGHKS, CDR2 YYEKEE (reference sequence). V gave up 4 bases and J gave up 4 bases, with 21 bases separating them.

This clonotype has a count of ten or more. The rearrangement links TRBV27 to TRBJ2-5; no reliable D call. V dropped 8 bases and J dropped 4 bases, with 8 bases sitting between them. From germline, CDR1 is MNHEY and CDR2 SMNVEV (reference sequence). The CDR3 extends over 11 amino acids. The CDR3 here is CASGYRETQYF. The DNA for the CDR3 is TGTGCCAGCGGGTACCGAGAGACCCAGTACTTC.

This sequence joins TRBV6-4 and TRBJ2-3; tentative D call: TRBD2 (6 bases). V was shortened by 6 bases and J by 0 bases, with 16 bases between the two germline ends. This CDR3 spans 16 amino acids. In germline, CDR1 is MRHNA, CDR2 SNTAGT. CDR3 coding DNA: TGTGCCAGCAGCGGTTTCGCGGGGTCTAGCACAGATACGCAGTATTTT. Its protein product is CASSGFAGSSTDTQYF.

The V call is TRBV14, the J call TRBJ2-3; D gene uncertain. The CDR3 consists of 15 residues. Trimming stripped 4 bases from V and 4 bases from J, with 15 bases between. CDR1 and CDR2 (germline): SGHDN, FVKESK. CDR3 loop: CASSPLGKNSDTQYF. In DNA, the CDR3 is TGTGCCAGCAGCCCGCTTGGGAAAAATTCAGATACGCAGTATTTT.

In this sample, this clonotype turned up many times. The chain employs TRBV20-1 and TRBJ2-1; D is unresolved. Trimming left V 5 bases short and J 7 bases short, with 12 bases between. Germline CDR1 reads DFQATT; CDR2 reads SNEGSKA (reference sequence). CDR3 length equals 12 residues. Here the CDR3 reads CSALSTVNEQFF. Written as DNA, the CDR3 is TGCAGTGCTCTCTCGACCGTAAATGAGCAGTTCTTC.